These 11 T cell receptor beta chains came from one sample sequenced in a study of brain T cells in children with intractable seizures. Regarding time point: blood from clinic visit 5 months post-surgery; TSC patient then seizure free. Generated by immunoSEQ multiplex PCR, the TCRdb table keeps only in-frame clones and is missing some. The sample records 300,000 to 400,000 clones, 93% being singletons. The sample here was peripheral blood, taken around 5 months after surgery. The receptors were sampled from a boy in the first two years of life with tuberous sclerosis and intractable seizures.

The chain uses TRBV3-1 (or the pseudogene TRBV3-2) and TRBJ2-5; weak D call: TRBD1 (5 bases). V was shortened by 4 bases and J by 5 bases, with 20 bases between the two germline ends. The CDR3 is 16 amino acids. CDR1 is LGHDT, CDR2 YNNKEL, per germline (reference sequence). CDR3 protein: CASSPSSGLSQETQYF. The CDR3 DNA reads TGTGCCAGCAGCCCCTCTTCAGGGTTATCCCAGGAGACCCAGTACTTC.

The J gene is TRBJ1-2, the V gene TRBV28; maybe TRBD1 (5 bases). The CDR3 consists of 14 residues. Germline lookup yields CDR1 MDHEN and CDR2 SYDVKM. Deletions cut 5 bases from V and 9 bases from J, with 19 bases between. CDR3 loop: CASSDTGTPRSYTF. The CDR3 DNA reads TGTGCCAGCAGTGATACCGGGACCCCGCGTAGCTACACCTTC.

CDR3 nucleotides: TGTGCCATCAGTGATGGCAGGCGACCCGAGACCCAGTACTTC. It encodes CAISDGRRPETQYF. The chain is built from TRBV10-3 and TRBJ2-5; D remains unclear. Germline CDR1 is ENHRY and CDR2 is SYGVKD. This CDR3 is 14 amino acids long. Between the trimmed V and J ends, which lost 3 bases and 5 bases, there was a span of 13 bases.

The chain employs TRBV7-2 and TRBJ1-2; 8 bases agree with TRBD1. CDR1 and CDR2 from the germline V gene are SGHTA and FQGNSA. There are 14 residues in the CDR3. V was pared by 5 bases and J by 4 bases, with 6 bases of the junction left unmatched. The CDR3 region has the DNA TGTGCCAGCAGCCGCAGCGGGACAGGCTATGGCTACACCTTC. This encodes CASSRSGTGYGYTF.

Notes on this clone: Other DNA variants within this sample encode the same CDR3. V usage is TRBV10-1 and J usage is TRBJ1-1; D unclear. Trimming stripped 3 bases from V and 1 base from J, with 6 bases between. There are 13 residues in the CDR3. Germline V gene lookup returns CDR1 WNHNN and CDR2 SYGVQD (reference sequence). The CDR3 protein is CASSDTGNTEAFF. As DNA, the CDR3 is TGCGCCAGCAGTGATACGGGGAACACTGAAGCTTTCTTT.

The rearrangement uses TRBV19 and TRBJ2-1; D assignment may be TRBD1 or TRBD2 (6 bases each). Trimming shortened V by 7 bases and J by 10 bases, and 26 bases separated the two germline ends. The CDR3 extends over 16 amino acids. The V gene's germline CDR1 is LNHDA and CDR2 SQIVND (reference sequence). The CDR3 nucleotides read TGTGCCAGTACCAAAGGAGGGGACAACCCTTCGTACGAGCAGTTCTTC. This codes for CASTKGGDNPSYEQFF.

This clone was observed once. The chain is built from TRBV20-1 and TRBJ2-5, with D perhaps TRBD2 (7 bases). V was trimmed by 5 bases and J by 2 bases, leaving 15 bases between them. Germline V gene sequence: CDR1 DFQATT, CDR2 SNEGSKA (reference sequence). The CDR3 is made up of 14 amino acids. This CDR3 reads CSARGGAGQETQYF. DNA of the CDR3: TGCAGTGCTCGTGGGGGGGCCGGACAAGAGACCCAGTACTTC.

V and J are TRBV5-1 and TRBJ2-5, with D tentatively TRBD1 (6 bases). This CDR3 has 15 amino acids. V lost 2 bases, J lost 5 bases, and 16 bases lay in between. Germline V gene data show CDR1 as SGHRS and CDR2 as YFSETQ. The CDR3 DNA is TGCGCCAGCAGCTTTGCAGGGGCTGCATGGGAGACCCAGTACTTC. Protein: CASSFAGAAWETQYF.

The chain recombines TRBV6-1 with TRBJ1-5; D is ambiguous. The V gene lost 3 bases and the J gene lost 5 bases, with 11 bases spanning the gap. The CDR3 sequence is 14 residues long. In germline, CDR1 is MNHNS, CDR2 SASEGT. Here the CDR3 DNA reads TGTGCCAGCAGTGAGTTTACAAGTTATCAGCCCCAGCATTTT. Amino acids: CASSEFTSYQPQHF.

The chain has TRBV29-1 and TRBJ2-2; the D is unclear. The ends were cut back, 4 bases at V and 5 bases at J, with 11 bases in the middle. Germline-derived CDR1 and CDR2 are SQVTM and ANQGSEA. The CDR3 runs 13 residues. Here the CDR3 reads CSVAIDSTGELFF. The CDR3 nucleotides read TGCAGCGTTGCAATAGATAGTACCGGGGAGCTGTTTTTT.

In DNA, the CDR3 is TGTGCCAGTAGTATAATGGGGTTGGGTTCACCCCTCCACTTT. Translation gives CASSIMGLGSPLHF. This chain connects TRBV19 to TRBJ1-6, with D hard to call. Per germline, CDR1 LNHDA and CDR2 SQIVND (reference sequence). V was trimmed by 2 bases and J by 9 bases, leaving 11 bases between them. The CDR3 has 14 amino acids. The whole variable domain, remainder taken from reference TRBV19 and TRBJ1-6, is DGGITQSPKYLFRKEGQNVTLSCEQNLNHDAMYWYRQDPGQGLRLIYYSQIVNDFQKGDIAEGYSVSREKKESFPLTVTSAQKNPTAFYLCASSIMGLGSPLHFGNGTRLTVT.